Following are 2 T cell receptor beta chains from one sample sequenced in a study of control samples from healthy donors and cancer patients (dated by TCRdb to 2018 to 2021). Library preparation employed the immunoSEQ multiplex PCR assay. Entries here come from immuneACCESS through TCRdb and include only in-frame sequences with V and J called. Some clones fail to appear in such tables; in the studies checked, an unresolved V gene covers under half of the shortfall, and the cause of the remainder is unknown. The sample table shows roughly 130,000 clones, and about 95% are seen once. The ten biggest clones cover less than 4.5% of the sample. The specimen sequenced was blood. These TCRs come from a man aged 25 to 40 in good health.

This clone was observed a single time. V gene TRBV6-2 or TRBV6-3 combines with J gene TRBJ1-5; D not resolved. Germline loops: CDR1 MNHEY, CDR2 SVGEGT. Trimming removed 0 bases at V and 3 bases at J, with 15 bases between. The CDR3 consists of 17 residues. CDR3 protein: CASSYSFLRQLNQPQHF. The CDR3 DNA reads TGTGCCAGCAGTTACTCGTTCCTTCGTCAGCTCAATCAGCCCCAGCATTTT.

The chain uses TRBV5-1 and TRBJ1-1, with D perhaps matching TRBD1 (6 bases). V lost 0 bases, J lost 7 bases, and 16 bases lay in between. Germline assignment: CDR1 SGHRS and CDR2 YFSETQ. The CDR3 totals 15 residues. The CDR3 nucleotides read TGCGCCAGCAGCTTGGATCAGGGGTTAAGAGTTGAAGCTTTCTTT. Its protein product is CASSLDQGLRVEAFF.